One TCR beta chain is described in this entry. The record originates from a study of T-cell memory formation after mild COVID-19. TCRdb itself ran the 5' RACE reads through MiXCR, one entry per CDR3 protein. The data show 290,000 or so distinct CDR3 sequences, with roughly 21% seen just once and 21% held by the top ten. Trimming took 7 bases from V and 0 from J; bases not matched to a gene: 2. CDR1 is MNHNS and CDR2 is SASEGT in the germline V gene. The CDR3 is 14 residues long. The sequence was obtained from a man younger than 35 who had mild COVID-19 (a few samples of this study predate the infection). Cell type and time point are not known. Specimen: PBMCs or a T cell subset sorted from them (not recorded which). V gene TRBV6-1 combines with J gene TRBJ1-4, with 7 bases identical to TRBD1. The CDR3 region is CASKTGATNEKLFF. The DNA of the CDR3 is TGTGCCAGCAAAACAGGGGCAACTAATGAAAAACTGTTTTTT.